These T cell receptor beta chains were read from a single sample in a study of cytomegalovirus exposure and HLA in healthy donors. Here immunoSEQ multiplex PCR was the method, and the copy in TCRdb shows in-frame clones only, minus some. This table holds over 140,000 clones, over 75% found once. What was sequenced was PBMCs. These receptors originate from a middle-aged man in good health and CMV-seronegative. Both conserved end residues are part of each CDR3. The D gene is left open where the match is weak. Size is stated for part of the rows, as once, few or many counts, or as a class when the clone is expanded.

j_gene: TRBJ2-6
abundance: -
d_gene: -
v_gene: TRBV6-4
CDR3aa: CASSEEGTGANVLTF
CDR3nt: TGTGCCAGCAGTGAAGAGGGCACTGGGGCCAACGTCCTGACTTTC

j_gene: TRBJ1-2
abundance: -
d_gene: TRBD1
v_gene: TRBV9
CDR3aa: CASSLGTGEPIGYTF
CDR3nt: TGTGCCAGCAGCCTCGGGACAGGGGAACCTATCGGCTACACCTTC

j_gene: TRBJ2-5
abundance: -
d_gene: -
v_gene: TRBV5-1
CDR3aa: CASSPSGLRETQYF
CDR3nt: TGCGCCAGCAGCCCGTCGGGGTTGAGAGAGACCCAGTACTTC

j_gene: TRBJ2-2
abundance: -
d_gene: -
v_gene: TRBV19
CDR3aa: CASSMTDRYTGELFF
CDR3nt: TGTGCCAGTAGTATGACCGACAGATACACCGGGGAGCTGTTTTTT

j_gene: TRBJ2-7
abundance: -
d_gene: -
v_gene: TRBV12-5
CDR3aa: CASGFQISYEQYF
CDR3nt: TGTGCTAGTGGTTTTCAGATCTCCTACGAGCAGTACTTC

j_gene: TRBJ1-2
abundance: -
d_gene: TRBD1
v_gene: TRBV28
CDR3aa: CASSNPGQGSYGYTF
CDR3nt: TGTGCCAGCAGTAATCCGGGACAGGGTTCCTATGGCTACACCTTC

j_gene: TRBJ2-2
abundance: -
d_gene: -
v_gene: TRBV5-1
CDR3aa: CASSYQENTGELFF
CDR3nt: TGCGCCAGCAGCTACCAGGAGAACACCGGGGAGCTGTTTTTT

j_gene: TRBJ1-1
abundance: -
d_gene: TRBD1
v_gene: TRBV18
CDR3aa: CASSPPTGMTEAFF
CDR3nt: TGTGCCAGCTCACCACCGACAGGGATGACTGAAGCTTTCTTT

j_gene: TRBJ1-1
abundance: -
d_gene: -
v_gene: TRBV30
CDR3aa: CAWSHPNTEAFF
CDR3nt: TGTGCCTGGAGTCATCCGAACACTGAAGCTTTCTTT

j_gene: TRBJ2-3
abundance: -
d_gene: TRBD2
v_gene: TRBV10-2
CDR3aa: CASSVLADTDTQYF
CDR3nt: TGCGCCAGCAGTGTACTAGCGGACACAGATACGCAGTATTTT

j_gene: TRBJ1-2
abundance: few
d_gene: TRBD1
v_gene: TRBV11-3
CDR3aa: CASCCTGTGGPPIDGYTF
CDR3nt: TGTGCCAGTTGCTGTACCGGGACAGGGGGACCTCCTATCGACGGCTACACCTTC

j_gene: TRBJ2-7
abundance: -
d_gene: -
v_gene: TRBV10-3
CDR3aa: CAISDSLSGEQYF
CDR3nt: TGTGCCATCAGTGATTCACTTTCTGGCGAGCAGTACTTC

j_gene: TRBJ1-2
abundance: -
d_gene: -
v_gene: TRBV7-3
CDR3aa: CASSFPGAYGYTF
CDR3nt: TGTGCCAGCAGCTTTCCAGGGGCCTATGGCTACACCTTC

j_gene: TRBJ2-7
abundance: once
d_gene: -
v_gene: TRBV28
CDR3aa: CASSPDRGAEQYF
CDR3nt: TGTGCCAGCAGTCCCGACCGGGGGGCCGAGCAGTACTTC

j_gene: TRBJ2-2
abundance: few
d_gene: -
v_gene: TRBV20-1
CDR3aa: CSARATGELFF
CDR3nt: TGCAGTGCTCGAGCTACCGGGGAGCTGTTTTTT

j_gene: TRBJ2-7
abundance: -
d_gene: -
v_gene: TRBV19
CDR3aa: CASSAQGRPYEQYF
CDR3nt: TGTGCCAGTAGTGCACAGGGTCGACCCTACGAGCAGTACTTC

j_gene: TRBJ1-2
abundance: -
d_gene: TRBD1
v_gene: TRBV28
CDR3aa: CASSDSNRGGYGYTF
CDR3nt: TGTGCCAGCAGTGACTCGAACAGGGGTGGATATGGCTACACCTTC

j_gene: TRBJ1-3
abundance: -
d_gene: -
v_gene: TRBV14
CDR3aa: CASSLQGLATIYF
CDR3nt: TGTGCCAGCAGCCTGCAGGGACTAGCCACCATATATTTT

j_gene: TRBJ2-5
abundance: -
d_gene: TRBD2
v_gene: TRBV7-9
CDR3aa: CASSLRGLAGEKETQYF
CDR3nt: TGTGCCAGCAGCCTTCGGGGGCTAGCGGGAGAAAAAGAGACCCAGTACTTC

j_gene: TRBJ2-2
abundance: -
d_gene: TRBD2
v_gene: TRBV5-1
CDR3aa: CASHQGNNAGAGELFF
CDR3nt: TGCGCCAGCCACCAGGGAAATAACGCGGGGGCCGGGGAGCTGTTTTTT

j_gene: TRBJ2-1
abundance: -
d_gene: -
v_gene: TRBV21-1
CDR3aa: CASCPAKIHEQFF
CDR3nt: TGTGCCAGTTGCCCAGCGAAGATCCATGAGCAGTTCTTC

j_gene: TRBJ1-2
abundance: -
d_gene: TRBD1
v_gene: TRBV6-5
CDR3aa: CASRLDRANYGYTF
CDR3nt: TGTGCCAGCAGGTTGGACAGGGCTAACTATGGCTACACCTTC

j_gene: TRBJ2-3
abundance: once
d_gene: -
v_gene: TRBV9
CDR3aa: CASSPSGGPTDTQYF
CDR3nt: TGTGCCAGCAGCCCTTCAGGGGGGCCCACAGATACGCAGTATTTT